These T cell receptor beta chains were read from a single sample in a study of T cell changes during pregnancy in multiple sclerosis. This table comes from immunoSEQ multiplex PCR, and its TCRdb copy is limited to in-frame clones, with some not included. The table records more than 55,000 clones, around nine tenths of them present only once. Source: peripheral blood, taken in the third trimester of pregnancy. The source is a female donor with multiple sclerosis, enrolled in a pregnancy study. CDR3s include the opening cysteine and the closing phenylalanine or tryptophan. Fields, in order: V gene, clone size, D gene, CDR3 length, J gene, CDR3 protein, CDR3 DNA. D genes are given only for firm matches. The listing skips clone size in some rows; elsewhere it reads once, few, many or a size class.

v_call: TRBV2
clone_size: NA
d_call: TRBD2
cdr3_length: 17
j_call: TRBJ2-6
cdr3_aa: CASSSGTSPLGANVLTF
cdr3_nt: TGTGCCAGCAGTTCCGGGACTAGCCCTCTTGGGGCCAACGTCCTGACTTTC

v_call: TRBV7-2
clone_size: NA
d_call: NA
cdr3_length: 17
j_call: TRBJ2-7
cdr3_aa: CASSPAWRTGAYYEQYF
cdr3_nt: TGTGCCAGCAGCCCGGCCTGGCGCACGGGAGCCTACTACGAGCAGTACTTC

v_call: TRBV30
clone_size: once
d_call: NA
cdr3_length: 12
j_call: TRBJ2-5
cdr3_aa: CAWSVRRETQYF
cdr3_nt: TGTGCCTGGAGTGTACGCAGGGAGACCCAGTACTTC

v_call: TRBV2
clone_size: NA
d_call: NA
cdr3_length: 14
j_call: TRBJ1-2
cdr3_aa: CASIAVEATSGYTF
cdr3_nt: TGTGCCAGCATAGCGGTCGAGGCTACCTCAGGCTACACCTTC

v_call: TRBV28
clone_size: once
d_call: NA
cdr3_length: 12
j_call: TRBJ2-3
cdr3_aa: CASSSSLDTQYF
cdr3_nt: TGTGCCAGCAGTTCGTCCCTGGATACGCAGTATTTT

v_call: TRBV13
clone_size: NA
d_call: NA
cdr3_length: 14
j_call: TRBJ2-7
cdr3_aa: CASSSWTVEHEQYF
cdr3_nt: TGTGCCAGCAGCTCCTGGACAGTGGAGCACGAGCAGTACTTC

v_call: TRBV5-1
clone_size: NA
d_call: NA
cdr3_length: 13
j_call: TRBJ2-7
cdr3_aa: CASSFRGSYEQYF
cdr3_nt: TGCGCCAGCAGCTTCAGGGGATCCTACGAGCAGTACTTC

v_call: TRBV10-2
clone_size: NA
d_call: NA
cdr3_length: 17
j_call: TRBJ2-6
cdr3_aa: CASSDPTGSSGANVLTF
cdr3_nt: TGCGCCAGCAGTGATCCCACAGGGTCCTCTGGGGCCAACGTCCTGACTTTC

v_call: TRBV30
clone_size: NA
d_call: TRBD2
cdr3_length: 16
j_call: TRBJ2-2
cdr3_aa: CAWGPLAGEGAGELFF
cdr3_nt: TGTGCCTGGGGGCCACTAGCGGGAGAGGGAGCCGGGGAGCTGTTTTTT

v_call: TRBV20-1
clone_size: NA
d_call: NA
cdr3_length: 11
j_call: TRBJ2-7
cdr3_aa: CSARDITFLPF
cdr3_nt: TGCAGTGCTAGAGATATCACTTTTTTGCCATTC

v_call: TRBV14
clone_size: NA
d_call: NA
cdr3_length: 17
j_call: TRBJ1-2
cdr3_aa: CASSQDQTERAYYGYTF
cdr3_nt: TGTGCCAGCAGCCAAGATCAAACGGAGCGCGCTTACTATGGCTACACCTTC

v_call: TRBV19
clone_size: NA
d_call: NA
cdr3_length: 16
j_call: TRBJ2-2
cdr3_aa: CASSPRGGLNTGELFF
cdr3_nt: TGTGCCAGTAGTCCCCGAGGAGGTCTGAACACCGGGGAGCTGTTTTTT

v_call: TRBV5-4
clone_size: NA
d_call: NA
cdr3_length: 15
j_call: TRBJ2-3
cdr3_aa: CASRRDGRRTDTQYF
cdr3_nt: TGTGCCAGCAGGCGGGACGGGAGACGCACAGATACGCAGTATTTT

v_call: TRBV7-9
clone_size: few
d_call: TRBD2
cdr3_length: 15
j_call: TRBJ2-1
cdr3_aa: CASSSRLAGYNEQFF
cdr3_nt: TGTGCCAGCAGCTCCCGACTAGCGGGGTACAATGAGCAGTTCTTC

v_call: TRBV7-8
clone_size: NA
d_call: NA
cdr3_length: 12
j_call: TRBJ1-1
cdr3_aa: CASRTRDTEAFF
cdr3_nt: TGTGCCAGCAGGACCCGGGACACTGAAGCTTTCTTT

v_call: TRBV19
clone_size: NA
d_call: NA
cdr3_length: 16
j_call: TRBJ2-7
cdr3_aa: CASSIGSGSGSYEQYF
cdr3_nt: TGTGCCAGTAGTATAGGGTCGGGGAGTGGGTCCTACGAGCAGTACTTC

v_call: TRBV13
clone_size: NA
d_call: TRBD2
cdr3_length: 20
j_call: TRBJ2-5
cdr3_aa: CASSLWPSRGGENDQETQYF
cdr3_nt: TGTGCCAGCAGCTTATGGCCCTCTCGGGGGGGGGAGAATGATCAAGAGACCCAGTACTTC

v_call: TRBV30
clone_size: NA
d_call: NA
cdr3_length: 13
j_call: TRBJ1-1
cdr3_aa: CAWYREEVTEAFF
cdr3_nt: TGTGCCTGGTACAGGGAAGAGGTCACTGAAGCTTTCTTT

v_call: TRBV29-1
clone_size: NA
d_call: NA
cdr3_length: 15
j_call: TRBJ2-4
cdr3_aa: CSVEGDREAKNIQYF
cdr3_nt: TGCAGCGTTGAAGGCGACCGGGAGGCCAAAAACATTCAGTACTTC

v_call: TRBV10-1
clone_size: NA
d_call: NA
cdr3_length: 14
j_call: TRBJ1-5
cdr3_aa: CASSESSVNQPQHF
cdr3_nt: TGCGCCAGCAGTGAGTCGAGTGTAAATCAGCCCCAGCATTTT

v_call: TRBV19
clone_size: NA
d_call: TRBD1
cdr3_length: 15
j_call: TRBJ2-2
cdr3_aa: CASSMDREESGELFF
cdr3_nt: TGTGCCAGTAGTATGGACAGGGAGGAGTCCGGGGAGCTGTTTTTT

v_call: TRBV6-6
clone_size: NA
d_call: NA
cdr3_length: 15
j_call: TRBJ2-7
cdr3_aa: CASSYADYLAYEQYF
cdr3_nt: TGTGCCAGCAGTTACGCGGACTATCTAGCCTACGAGCAGTACTTC

v_call: TRBV5-1
clone_size: NA
d_call: TRBD1
cdr3_length: 14
j_call: TRBJ1-1
cdr3_aa: CASSATGGTTEAFF
cdr3_nt: TGCGCCAGCAGCGCGACAGGGGGGACGACTGAAGCTTTCTTT

v_call: TRBV14
clone_size: NA
d_call: TRBD1
cdr3_length: 14
j_call: TRBJ2-7
cdr3_aa: CASSPRQGTYEQYF
cdr3_nt: TGTGCCAGCAGCCCCCGACAGGGTACCTACGAGCAGTACTTC

v_call: TRBV4-1
clone_size: NA
d_call: TRBD2
cdr3_length: 16
j_call: TRBJ2-7
cdr3_aa: CASSKIGPTSGYEQYF
cdr3_nt: TGCGCCAGCAGCAAGATAGGTCCGACTAGCGGCTACGAGCAGTACTTC

v_call: TRBV18
clone_size: NA
d_call: NA
cdr3_length: 15
j_call: TRBJ1-2
cdr3_aa: CASSVQGAGDYGYTF
cdr3_nt: TGTGCCAGCTCCGTACAGGGTGCAGGGGACTATGGCTACACCTTC

v_call: TRBV12-2
clone_size: NA
d_call: NA
cdr3_length: 18
j_call: TRBJ2-7
cdr3_aa: CASRLAFNSRNPYYEQYF
cdr3_nt: TGTGCAAGTCGCTTAGCCTTCAACAGCAGGAACCCCTACTACGAGCAGTACTTC

v_call: TRBV6-1
clone_size: NA
d_call: TRBD1
cdr3_length: 15
j_call: TRBJ1-2
cdr3_aa: CASTRTDRGAYGYTF
cdr3_nt: TGTGCCAGCACGCGAACCGACAGGGGGGCCTATGGCTACACCTTC

v_call: TRBV10-3
clone_size: NA
d_call: NA
cdr3_length: 14
j_call: TRBJ2-7
cdr3_aa: CAISETEGSYEQYF
cdr3_nt: TGTGCCATCAGTGAGACCGAGGGATCCTACGAGCAGTACTTC

v_call: TRBV5-1
clone_size: NA
d_call: NA
cdr3_length: 15
j_call: TRBJ2-7
cdr3_aa: CASSWQVAETYEQYF
cdr3_nt: TGCGCCAGCAGCTGGCAGGTGGCAGAAACCTACGAGCAGTACTTC

v_call: TRBV15
clone_size: few
d_call: TRBD1
cdr3_length: 15
j_call: TRBJ1-1
cdr3_aa: CATSREDRGGREAFF
cdr3_nt: TGTGCCACCAGCAGAGAGGACAGGGGTGGTCGCGAAGCTTTCTTT

v_call: TRBV7-2
clone_size: NA
d_call: NA
cdr3_length: 18
j_call: TRBJ2-1
cdr3_aa: CASSLGGASGRSYNEQFF
cdr3_nt: TGTGCCAGCAGCTTAGGAGGGGCCAGCGGGCGCTCCTACAATGAGCAGTTCTTC

v_call: TRBV6-1
clone_size: NA
d_call: TRBD1
cdr3_length: 16
j_call: TRBJ2-7
cdr3_aa: CASSQGTVSIPYEQYF
cdr3_nt: TGTGCCAGCAGTCAAGGGACAGTTTCGATTCCCTACGAGCAGTACTTC

v_call: TRBV6-5
clone_size: NA
d_call: TRBD1
cdr3_length: 15
j_call: TRBJ2-7
cdr3_aa: CASSYERDRAYEQYF
cdr3_nt: TGTGCCAGCAGCTACGAAAGGGACAGGGCCTACGAGCAGTACTTC

v_call: TRBV10-1
clone_size: NA
d_call: TRBD2
cdr3_length: 13
j_call: TRBJ2-2
cdr3_aa: CASSVTSDGELFF
cdr3_nt: TGCGCCAGCAGCGTTACTAGCGACGGGGAGCTGTTTTTT

v_call: TRBV7-3
clone_size: NA
d_call: TRBD2
cdr3_length: 17
j_call: TRBJ2-3
cdr3_aa: CASSLIGRAGGPDTQYF
cdr3_nt: TGTGCCAGCAGCTTAATAGGGAGAGCGGGAGGGCCGGATACGCAGTATTTT

v_call: TRBV29-1
clone_size: NA
d_call: NA
cdr3_length: 13
j_call: TRBJ2-1
cdr3_aa: CSVCPPGDGEQFF
cdr3_nt: TGCAGCGTCTGCCCCCCAGGGGATGGGGAGCAGTTCTTC

v_call: TRBV19
clone_size: NA
d_call: TRBD1
cdr3_length: 15
j_call: TRBJ1-1
cdr3_aa: CASSIRRGRSPEAFF
cdr3_nt: TGTGCCAGTAGTATTAGGAGGGGGCGCAGCCCTGAAGCTTTCTTT

v_call: TRBV29-1
clone_size: NA
d_call: NA
cdr3_length: 12
j_call: TRBJ2-5
cdr3_aa: CSVEGQGQTQYF
cdr3_nt: TGCAGCGTTGAGGGTCAGGGGCAGACCCAGTACTTC

v_call: TRBV19
clone_size: NA
d_call: TRBD2
cdr3_length: 16
j_call: TRBJ2-7
cdr3_aa: CASSRKLAGLIYEQYF
cdr3_nt: TGTGCCAGTAGTCGCAAACTAGCGGGGCTTATCTACGAGCAGTACTTC

v_call: TRBV18
clone_size: NA
d_call: TRBD1
cdr3_length: 15
j_call: TRBJ1-3
cdr3_aa: CASSPQGAFGNTIYF
cdr3_nt: TGTGCCAGCTCACCTCAGGGGGCATTTGGAAACACCATATATTTT

v_call: TRBV7-2
clone_size: NA
d_call: NA
cdr3_length: 15
j_call: TRBJ2-2
cdr3_aa: CASSQAVSNTGELFF
cdr3_nt: TGTGCCAGCAGCCAGGCCGTTAGTAACACCGGGGAGCTGTTTTTT

v_call: TRBV28
clone_size: once
d_call: TRBD1
cdr3_length: 15
j_call: TRBJ2-3
cdr3_aa: CASSLGQGHTDTQYF
cdr3_nt: TGTGCCAGCAGTTTAGGACAGGGGCACACAGATACGCAGTATTTT

v_call: TRBV6-6
clone_size: NA
d_call: NA
cdr3_length: 13
j_call: TRBJ1-1
cdr3_aa: CASSYRRDTEAFF
cdr3_nt: TGTGCCAGCAGTTACCGACGGGATACTGAAGCTTTCTTT

v_call: TRBV12-2
clone_size: NA
d_call: NA
cdr3_length: 15
j_call: TRBJ2-7
cdr3_aa: CASRLGSSDAYEQYF
cdr3_nt: TGTGCAAGTCGCTTAGGGTCTAGCGACGCCTACGAGCAGTACTTC

v_call: TRBV28
clone_size: NA
d_call: NA
cdr3_length: 14
j_call: TRBJ2-5
cdr3_aa: CASSSIRRGPGRYF
cdr3_nt: TGTGCCAGCAGTTCCATCCGGCGGGGCCCGGGACGCTACTTC

v_call: TRBV4-1
clone_size: once
d_call: NA
cdr3_length: 15
j_call: TRBJ2-3
cdr3_aa: CASRPEGGLADTQYF
cdr3_nt: TGCGCCAGCAGGCCGGAGGGGGGGCTCGCAGATACGCAGTATTTT

v_call: TRBV6-1
clone_size: NA
d_call: NA
cdr3_length: 14
j_call: TRBJ2-2
cdr3_aa: CASRERQYTGELFF
cdr3_nt: TGTGCCAGCAGAGAACGACAGTACACCGGGGAGCTGTTTTTT

v_call: TRBV30
clone_size: NA
d_call: TRBD1
cdr3_length: 15
j_call: TRBJ2-3
cdr3_aa: CAWSGGQGSADTQYF
cdr3_nt: TGTGCCTGGAGTGGGGGACAGGGAAGCGCAGATACGCAGTATTTT

v_call: TRBV5-1
clone_size: NA
d_call: NA
cdr3_length: 13
j_call: TRBJ1-6
cdr3_aa: CASTPGENSPLHF
cdr3_nt: TGCGCCAGCACCCCGGGAGAGAATTCACCCCTCCACTTT

v_call: TRBV5-6
clone_size: NA
d_call: NA
cdr3_length: 17
j_call: TRBJ1-1
cdr3_aa: CASSLWAGGGMNTEAFF
cdr3_nt: TGTGCCAGCAGCTTGTGGGCAGGAGGAGGGATGAACACTGAAGCTTTCTTT

v_call: TRBV5-1
clone_size: NA
d_call: NA
cdr3_length: 16
j_call: TRBJ1-1
cdr3_aa: CASSLGTVPMNTEAFF
cdr3_nt: TGCGCCAGCAGCTTGGGGACAGTCCCTATGAACACTGAAGCTTTCTTT

v_call: TRBV27
clone_size: once
d_call: NA
cdr3_length: 15
j_call: TRBJ2-2
cdr3_aa: CASSFFSVNTGELFF
cdr3_nt: TGTGCCAGCAGTTTTTTTTCCGTGAACACCGGGGAGCTGTTTTTT

v_call: TRBV5-4
clone_size: NA
d_call: NA
cdr3_length: 13
j_call: TRBJ2-5
cdr3_aa: CASSRHSGETQYF
cdr3_nt: TGTGCCAGCAGCCGGCATAGCGGAGAGACCCAGTACTTC

v_call: TRBV28
clone_size: NA
d_call: TRBD1
cdr3_length: 17
j_call: TRBJ1-5
cdr3_aa: CASSSPIDRERVQPQHF
cdr3_nt: TGTGCCAGCAGTTCTCCAATCGACAGGGAGAGGGTTCAGCCCCAGCATTTT

v_call: TRBV27
clone_size: NA
d_call: TRBD1
cdr3_length: 14
j_call: TRBJ1-1
cdr3_aa: CASSPQGVGTEAFF
cdr3_nt: TGTGCCAGCAGTCCCCAGGGGGTAGGGACTGAAGCTTTCTTT